The 26 T cell receptor beta chains listed next were all sequenced from one sample in a study of T cell responses to AZD1222 COVID-19 vaccine. TCRdb keeps only in-frame clones here, not all; method: immunoSEQ multiplex PCR. The sample records around 160,000 clones, about 93% being singletons. Sequencing used peripheral blood, obtained on day 0 of AZD1222 vaccination. All receptors come from an adult in good health.

The rearrangement links TRBV6-1 to TRBJ2-7; TRBD2 matches at 14 bases. This CDR3 contains 18 residues. Germline trimming cut 4 bases from V and 3 bases from J; bases unmatched to any gene: 11. Germline-derived CDR1 and CDR2 are MNHNS and SASEGT. CDR3 in amino acids: CASSAGTSGRGNYYEQYF. Written as DNA, the CDR3 is TGTGCCAGCAGTGCTGGGACTAGCGGGAGAGGTAACTACTACGAGCAGTACTTC.

The chain is built from TRBV6-5 and TRBJ2-7; D not certain. The germline V gene encodes CDR1 MNHEY and CDR2 SVGAGI. The germline V and J ends were trimmed by 5 bases and 2 bases, with 16 bases remaining between them. This CDR3 spans 15 amino acids. The CDR3 DNA follows: TGTGCCAGCAGTCACCCTTTGGTGTTGGCCTACGAGCAGTACTTC. Protein product: CASSHPLVLAYEQYF.

V gene TRBV5-1 combines with J gene TRBJ1-4, with TRBD1 matching over 8 bases. Germline CDR1 and CDR2: SGHRS and YFSETQ. V shed 0 bases, J shed 6 bases, and the junction held 4 bases outside the gene matches. This CDR3 is 15 amino acids long. CDR3 nucleotides: TGCGCCAGCAGCTTGGCCCCAGGGGGCCATGAAAAACTGTTTTTT. It specifies CASSLAPGGHEKLFF.

This chain uses TRBV5-6 with TRBJ2-7; possibly TRBD1 for D (6 bases). V shed 0 bases and J shed 6 bases, with 10 bases lying between them. Germline loops: CDR1 SGHDT, CDR2 YYEEEE. The CDR3 totals 13 residues. DNA of the CDR3: TGTGCCAGCAGCTTGGTCGCGACAGGCGAGCAGTACTTC. This sequence encodes CASSLVATGEQYF.

The chain has TRBV27 and TRBJ1-1; D call uncertain. V dropped 5 bases and J dropped 0 bases, with 13 bases sitting between them. The V gene's germline CDR1 is MNHEY and CDR2 SMNVEV (reference sequence). The CDR3 consists of 15 residues. This CDR3 is CASSPLRGMNTEAFF. The CDR3 DNA reads as TGTGCCAGCAGTCCCTTGCGGGGAATGAACACTGAAGCTTTCTTT.

The rearrangement uses TRBV7-5 and TRBJ1-1; TRBD1, the table's D call, lacks a check against the DNA. TRBV7-5 is a pseudogene locus. The CDR3 length is 14 residues. The CDR3 bases are TGTGTCAGAAGCTTCGGGACAGTGAACACTGAAGCTTTCTTT. This sequence encodes CVRSFGTVNTEAFF.

The chain carries TRBV7-2 and TRBJ1-2; 7 nucleotides match TRBD1. Looked up from germline, CDR1 is SGHTA and CDR2 is FQGNSA. CDR3 length: 14 residues. V lost 5 bases and J lost 5; bases outside the gene matches: 8. The CDR3 sequence: CASSLLQGRYGYTF. In nucleotides, the CDR3 is TGTGCCAGCAGCCTATTACAGGGGAGGTATGGCTACACCTTC. The whole variable domain, filled in from reference TRBV7-2 and TRBJ1-2, reads GAGVSQSPSNKVTEKGKDVELRCDPISGHTALYWYRQSLGQGLEFLIYFQGNSAPDKSGLPSDRFSAERTGGSVSTLTIQRTQQEDSAVYLCASSLLQGRYGYTFGSGTRLTVV.

The rearrangement links TRBV2 to TRBJ1-1, with no clear D. CDR1 is SNHLY and CDR2 is FYNNEI in the germline V gene. CDR3 size: 13 residues. V was trimmed by 4 bases and J by 6 bases, leaving 12 bases between them. The CDR3 here is CASSVVGSAEAFF. In DNA, the CDR3 is TGTGCCAGCAGTGTAGTAGGGTCGGCTGAAGCTTTCTTT.

CDR3: CATGHGPNTEAFF. CDR3 nucleotide sequence: TGTGCCACAGGTCATGGACCGAACACTGAAGCTTTCTTT. The rearrangement uses TRBV19 and TRBJ1-1, with D uncertain. The CDR3 contains 13 residues. V lost 10 bases to trimming and J lost 1 base, with 13 bases between them. Germline V gene lookup returns CDR1 LNHDA and CDR2 SQIVND (reference sequence).

The chain combines TRBV11-1 with TRBJ2-1, with D unresolved. V shed 4 bases and J shed 8 bases, with 9 bases lying between them. This CDR3 has 12 amino acids. The germline CDR1 and CDR2 sequences are SGHAT and FQDESV (reference sequence). CDR3 in DNA: TGTGCCAGCAGCTCCCCTAACGATGAGCAGTTCTTC. Its protein product is CASSSPNDEQFF. Filled out from reference TRBV11-1 and TRBJ2-1, the complete variable domain reads EAEVAQSPRYKITEKSQAVAFWCDPISGHATLYWYRQILGQGPELLVQFQDESVVDDSQLPKDRFSAERLKGVDSTLKIQPAELGDSAMYLCASSSPNDEQFFGPGTRLTVL.

The chain uses TRBV9 and TRBJ1-2, with TRBD1 identical over 7 bases. The junction had 4 bases not matched to a gene; V was cut back by 4 bases and J by 7 bases. The germline gives CDR1 SGDLS, CDR2 YYNGEE. The CDR3 is made up of 12 amino acids. The CDR3 DNA is TGTGCCAGCAGCTCTCGACAGGGTGGCTACACCTTC. This translates into CASSSRQGGYTF.

The rearrangement joins TRBV11-3 to TRBJ2-2; TRBD2 aligns across 7 bases. The germline CDR1 and CDR2 sequences are SGHNT and YENEEA. Unmatched junction bases numbered 8, after V lost 5 bases and J lost 2 bases. CDR3 length: 16 residues. The CDR3 DNA sequence: TGTGCCAGCAGCGGAGCGGGACTACCAAACACCGGGGAGCTGTTTTTT. Translation: CASSGAGLPNTGELFF.

The chain combines TRBV2 with TRBJ1-5; D is possibly TRBD1 (5 bases). Trimming pared 10 bases from V and 0 bases from J, leaving 16 bases between. Germline V gene sequence: CDR1 SNHLY, CDR2 FYNNEI. The length of the CDR3 is 15 residues. CDR3 residues: CATSEGPYSNQPQHF. Here the CDR3 DNA reads TGTGCCACCTCCGAGGGGCCGTATAGCAATCAGCCCCAGCATTTT.

The rearrangement links TRBV5-5 to TRBJ1-2; D call uncertain. Between the trimmed V and J ends, which lost 0 bases and 5 bases, there was a span of 8 bases. The germline gives CDR1 SGHKS, CDR2 YYEKEE (reference sequence). There are 13 residues in the CDR3. In nucleotides, the CDR3 is TGTGCCAGCAGCTTGGTGCGAGGTTATGGCTACACCTTC. This gives the protein CASSLVRGYGYTF.

CDR3 DNA: TGTGCCAGCAGGCAGGTTGGGCCTTATGGCTACACCTTC. Its protein is CASRQVGPYGYTF. The rearrangement uses TRBV6-6 and TRBJ1-2, with D hard to call. The germline V gene has CDR1 MNHNY and CDR2 SVGAGI (reference sequence). Trimming stripped 6 bases from V and 5 bases from J, with 13 bases between. The CDR3 loop spans 13 amino acids.

This clone has a single count. This rearrangement joins TRBV6-5 to TRBJ1-2; 8 nucleotides match TRBD1. The germline gives CDR1 MNHEY, CDR2 SVGAGI. J lost 0 bases, V lost 7 bases, and 7 bases had no gene match. There are 15 residues in the CDR3. This CDR3 reads CASTNRGNTNYGYTF. The CDR3 DNA reads as TGTGCCAGCACGAACAGGGGGAATACTAACTATGGCTACACCTTC.

The J gene is TRBJ1-1, the V gene TRBV7-9; D gene ambiguous. The V end was cut by 4 bases, the J end by 2 bases, with 8 bases between. CDR1 and CDR2 from the germline V gene are SEHNR and FQNEAQ (reference sequence). The CDR3 covers 13 residues. DNA of the CDR3: TGTGCCAGCAGCTCGGAGCCTAACACTGAAGCTTTCTTT. Translation gives CASSSEPNTEAFF.

The DNA for the CDR3 is TGTGCCAATACCAGTGCCCCTACAGGGACGCCTGAAGCTTTCTTT. Its translation is CANTSAPTGTPEAFF. The V call is TRBV21-1, the J call TRBJ1-1; the DNA was not used to check the table's D call, TRBD1. TRBV21-1 is flagged as a pseudogene. The CDR3 consists of 15 residues.

This chain uses TRBV6-5 with TRBJ2-7, with D tentatively TRBD2 (6 bases). The CDR3 covers 15 residues. Trimming shortened V by 6 bases and J by 1 base, and 16 bases separated the two germline ends. CDR1 is MNHEY and CDR2 is SVGAGI in the germline V gene. CDR3 protein: CASSRSSVPSYEQYF. In DNA form, the CDR3 reads TGTGCCAGCAGCCGATCTAGCGTTCCATCCTACGAGCAGTACTTC.

The sample holds one count of this clone. The V call is TRBV24-1, the J call TRBJ2-7, with D perhaps matching TRBD2 (6 bases). Germline lookup yields CDR1 KGHDR and CDR2 SFDVKD. V was shortened by 5 bases and J by 0 bases, with 10 bases between the two germline ends. This CDR3 spans 14 amino acids. The CDR3 DNA reads TGTGCCACCAGTGCCCGGGGGACCTCCTACGAGCAGTACTTC. Its protein is CATSARGTSYEQYF.

The chain combines TRBV11-1 with TRBJ1-6, with D perhaps TRBD1 (5 bases). With 0 bases removed from V and 13 bases from J, the gap between germline ends came to 13 bases. The CDR3 covers 14 residues. The germline V gene has CDR1 SGHAT and CDR2 FQDESV (reference sequence). The chain's CDR3 is CASSLAGEARPLHF. As DNA, the CDR3 is TGTGCCAGCAGCTTAGCAGGGGAAGCGAGGCCCCTCCACTTT. Complete variable domain (other parts from reference TRBV11-1 and TRBJ1-6): EAEVAQSPRYKITEKSQAVAFWCDPISGHATLYWYRQILGQGPELLVQFQDESVVDDSQLPKDRFSAERLKGVDSTLKIQPAELGDSAMYLCASSLAGEARPLHFGNGTRLTVT.

The chain carries TRBV7-8 and TRBJ1-5, with 12 bases matching TRBD1. The CDR3 covers 15 residues. Unmatched junction bases numbered 4, after V lost 5 bases and J lost 5 bases. Germline CDR1 SGHVS, CDR2 FQNEAQ. CDR3 protein: CASSAGTGGYQPQHF. For the CDR3, the DNA is TGTGCCAGCAGCGCTGGGACAGGGGGCTATCAGCCCCAGCATTTT. Together with reference TRBV7-8 and TRBJ1-5, the CDR3 gives the full variable domain: GAGVSQSPRYKVAKRGQDVALRCDPISGHVSLFWYQQALGQGPEFLTYFQNEAQLDKSGLPSDRFFAERPEGSVSTLKIQRTQQEDSAVYLCASSAGTGGYQPQHFGDGTRLSIL.

The chain has TRBV30 and TRBJ1-6; D unresolved. The CDR3 extends over 13 amino acids. Germline V gene data show CDR1 as GTSNPN and CDR2 as SVGIG (reference sequence). Trimming took 1 base from V and 10 from J, leaving 11 bases between them. The CDR3 here is CAWSAHRTSPLHF. For the CDR3, the DNA is TGTGCCTGGAGTGCGCACCGAACCTCACCCCTCCACTTT.

This clone occurred once. This chain connects TRBV27 to TRBJ2-7; 7 nucleotides align to TRBD2. The ends lost 5 bases at V and 2 bases at J; junction bases unmatched: 9. This CDR3 contains 15 residues. CDR1 is MNHEY, CDR2 SMNVEV, per germline (reference sequence). In nucleotides, the CDR3 is TGTGCCAGCAGTCCCCGAGCGGGAAGCCCCTACGAGCAGTACTTC. It is translated as CASSPRAGSPYEQYF.

The chain couples TRBV13 to TRBJ1-5; tentative D call: TRBD1 (5 bases). The germline V gene has CDR1 PRHDT and CDR2 FYEKMQ (reference sequence). V dropped 2 bases and J dropped 2 bases, with 7 bases sitting between them. The CDR3 sequence is 14 residues long. In DNA, the CDR3 is TGTGCCAGCAGCTTAATGGGACGCAATCAGCCCCAGCATTTT. This encodes CASSLMGRNQPQHF.

This clone was found once. The chain is built from TRBV5-3 and TRBJ1-5; 7 bases map to TRBD1. TRBV5-3 is an open reading frame whose function is uncertain. V trimming: 3 bases; J trimming: 6 bases; junction bases outside the gene matches: 6. CDR3 length equals 14 residues. The CDR3 reads CARSYPGGVQPQHF. In DNA, the CDR3 is TGTGCCAGAAGCTACCCAGGGGGGGTTCAGCCCCAGCATTTT.